The 13 T cell receptor beta chains below all came from one sample that was sequenced in a study of identical twins. One entry per CDR3 protein, called by TCRdb with MiXCR from the 5' RACE reads. The sample has around 670,000 distinct CDR3 sequences, around 6.1% seen once. The sequenced material came from naive T cells sorted from blood. The receptors originated from a man younger than 35 in good health.

This clonotype came up many times. The gene calls are TRBV6-1 and TRBJ1-5; D gene ambiguous. V dropped 0 bases and J dropped 6 bases, with 12 bases sitting between them. There are 15 residues in the CDR3. Germline values: CDR1 MNHNS, CDR2 SASEGT. The CDR3 nucleotides are TGTGCCAGCAGTGAAGCGAACGGGGATTCTCAGCCCCAGCATTTT. Amino acid sequence: CASSEANGDSQPQHF.

This clonotype showed up many times. V is TRBV10-3 and J is TRBJ2-5, with D perhaps TRBD1 (5 bases). CDR3 length equals 12 residues. Deletions cut 8 bases from V and 5 bases from J, with 12 bases between. The germline gives CDR1 ENHRY, CDR2 SYGVKD. The CDR3 DNA sequence: TGTGCCATCGCGGCAGGGCGGGAGACCCAGTACTTC. This translates into CAIAAGRETQYF.

The rearrangement uses TRBV30 and TRBJ1-5; 7 bases agree with TRBD1. The CDR3 has 14 amino acids. Losses at the gene ends were 5 bases for V and 4 bases for J; bases not matched to a gene: 8. Per germline, CDR1 GTSNPN and CDR2 SVGIG (reference sequence). CDR3 in amino acids: CAWDTGVGNQPQHF. The CDR3 nucleotides read TGTGCCTGGGACACAGGGGTAGGGAATCAGCCCCAGCATTTT.

There are many counts of this clonotype. The chain uses TRBV12-3 or TRBV12-4 and TRBJ1-5; the D gene is possibly TRBD1 (5 bases). The V end lost 2 bases, the J end lost 12 bases, and 17 bases lay between the germline ends. The CDR3 spans 14 residues. The CDR3 DNA follows: TGTGCCAGCAGTTTAAGGGGCGTAGGGCACAGCCAGCATTTT. This translates into CASSLRGVGHSQHF.

In this sample, this clonotype turned up many times. The chain has TRBV12-3 or TRBV12-4 and TRBJ2-3; D gene ambiguous. Trimming removed 1 base at V and 7 bases at J, with 9 bases between. The CDR3 has 13 residues. CDR3 DNA sequence: TGTGCCAGCAGTTTAGTTGGCTCTTATACGCAGTATTTT. This sequence encodes CASSLVGSYTQYF.

This clonotype occurred many times. The chain couples TRBV5-1 to TRBJ2-1; 8 nucleotides match TRBD2. The germline V gene has CDR1 SGHRS and CDR2 YFSETQ. Trimming cost V 1 base and J 3 bases; bases outside gene matches: 6. This CDR3 is built from 16 residues. Here the CDR3 reads CASSLLIAGSYNEQFF. As DNA, the CDR3 is TGCGCCAGCAGCTTGCTCATAGCGGGAAGCTACAATGAGCAGTTCTTC.

In this sample, this clonotype turned up a few times. The chain has TRBV20-1 and TRBJ1-4; perhaps TRBD1 as D (5 bases). The CDR3 extends over 15 amino acids. Trimming took 3 bases from V and 6 from J, leaving 17 bases between them. Germline V CDR1 and CDR2: DFQATT, SNEGSKA (reference sequence). CDR3 loop: CSARGNPGLDEKLFF. The CDR3 DNA is TGCAGTGCTAGGGGTAACCCGGGACTCGATGAAAAACTGTTTTTT.

A few counts support this clonotype. The rearrangement joins TRBV11-3 to TRBJ2-3; TRBD2 might be the D (6 bases). The V and J ends lost 0 bases and 4 bases respectively, with 14 bases between them. Per the germline V gene, CDR1 is SGHNT and CDR2 is YENEEA. This CDR3 spans 16 amino acids. The CDR3 region has the DNA TGTGCCAGCAGCTTAGAGCGACTAGTGAAATCAGATACGCAGTATTTT. Amino acid sequence: CASSLERLVKSDTQYF. The full variable domain, rest sourced from reference TRBV11-3 and TRBJ2-3, is EAGVVQSPRYKIIEKKQPVAFWCNPISGHNTLYWYLQNLGQGPELLIRYENEEAVDDSQLPKDRFSAERLKGVDSTLKIQPAELGDSAVYLCASSLERLVKSDTQYFGPGTRLTVL.

This clonotype was observed at least ten times. The chain uses TRBV7-9 and TRBJ2-3; D tentatively reads TRBD1 or TRBD2 (6 bases each). V dropped 4 bases and J dropped 0 bases, with 11 bases sitting between them. The CDR3 has 15 residues. CDR1 and CDR2 from the germline V gene are SEHNR and FQNEAQ (reference sequence). This CDR3 reads CASSSTGASTDTQYF. As DNA, the CDR3 is TGTGCCAGCAGCTCCACGGGGGCTAGCACAGATACGCAGTATTTT.

In its sample, this clonotype was seen many times. CDR3 amino acids: CSARDYDRKAAFF. In DNA form, the CDR3 reads TGCAGTGCTAGGGACTACGACCGGAAGGCGGCTTTCTTT. The J gene is TRBJ1-1, the V gene TRBV20-1, with D hard to call. The CDR3 has 13 amino acids. CDR1 is DFQATT and CDR2 is SNEGSKA in the germline V gene (reference sequence). Deletions cut 3 bases from V and 11 bases from J, with 19 bases between.

This clonotype was seen at least ten times. The CDR3 spells CASSLLEGTNEQFF. The CDR3 nucleotides are TGTGCCAGCAGCTTACTAGAGGGGACCAATGAGCAGTTCTTC. The V gene is TRBV7-9, the J gene TRBJ2-1, with D possibly called TRBD1 or TRBD2 (5 bases each). Germline V lookup: CDR1 SEHNR, CDR2 FQNEAQ (reference sequence). The ends were cut back, 2 bases at V and 6 bases at J, with 11 bases in the middle. The CDR3 sequence is 14 residues long.

The sample holds many counts of this clonotype. V usage is TRBV12-3 or TRBV12-4 and J usage is TRBJ2-1, with D perhaps being TRBD1 or TRBD2 (5 bases each). CDR3 length: 16 amino acids. Between the trimmed V and J ends, which lost 0 bases and 4 bases, there was a span of 13 bases. The CDR3 DNA follows: TGTGCCAGCAGTTTAGCCACTAGTAAGGGGTACAATGAGCAGTTCTTC. As protein: CASSLATSKGYNEQFF.

This clonotype was seen at least ten times. J is TRBJ1-5 and V is TRBV20-1; D uncertain. The CDR3 has 12 amino acids. Trimming took off 5 bases at V and 2 bases at J, with 7 bases between the two ends. Germline lookup yields CDR1 DFQATT and CDR2 SNEGSKA (reference sequence). CDR3 sequence (DNA): TGCAGTGCTGCGCGGGGCAATCAGCCCCAGCATTTT. Residues: CSAARGNQPQHF.